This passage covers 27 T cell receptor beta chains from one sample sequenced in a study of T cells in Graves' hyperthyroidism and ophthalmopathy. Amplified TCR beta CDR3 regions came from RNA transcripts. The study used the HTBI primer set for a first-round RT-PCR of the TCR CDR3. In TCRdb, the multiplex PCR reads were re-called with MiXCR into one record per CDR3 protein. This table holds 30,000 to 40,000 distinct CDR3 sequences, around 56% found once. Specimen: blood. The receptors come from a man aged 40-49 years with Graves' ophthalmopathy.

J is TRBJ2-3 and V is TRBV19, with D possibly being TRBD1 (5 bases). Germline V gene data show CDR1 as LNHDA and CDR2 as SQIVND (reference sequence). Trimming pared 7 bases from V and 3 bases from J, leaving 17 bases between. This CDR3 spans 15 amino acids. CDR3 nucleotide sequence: TGTGCCAGTAATGTCAAAGGGGCTTTAACAGATACGCAGTATTTT. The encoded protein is CASNVKGALTDTQYF.

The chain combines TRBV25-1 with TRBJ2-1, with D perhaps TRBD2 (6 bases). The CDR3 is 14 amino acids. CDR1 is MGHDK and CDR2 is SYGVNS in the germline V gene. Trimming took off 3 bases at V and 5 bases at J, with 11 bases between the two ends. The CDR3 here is CASSDSKRDNEQFF. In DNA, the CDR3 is TGTGCCAGCAGTGACTCCAAGCGGGACAATGAGCAGTTCTTC.

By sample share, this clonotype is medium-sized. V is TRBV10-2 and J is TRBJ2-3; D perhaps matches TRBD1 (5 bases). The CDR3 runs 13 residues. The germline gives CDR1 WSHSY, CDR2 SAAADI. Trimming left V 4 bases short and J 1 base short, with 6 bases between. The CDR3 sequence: CASSVQGTDTQYF. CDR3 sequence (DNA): TGCGCCAGCAGTGTACAGGGCACAGATACGCAGTATTTT.

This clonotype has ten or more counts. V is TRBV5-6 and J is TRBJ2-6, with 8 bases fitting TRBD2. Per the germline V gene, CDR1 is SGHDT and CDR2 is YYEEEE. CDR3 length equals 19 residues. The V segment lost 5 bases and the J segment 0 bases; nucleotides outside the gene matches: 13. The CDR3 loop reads CASSWFGLAGSSGANVLTF. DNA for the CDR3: TGTGCCAGCAGTTGGTTTGGGCTAGCGGGTAGCTCTGGGGCCAACGTCCTGACTTTC. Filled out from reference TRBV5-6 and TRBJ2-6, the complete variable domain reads DAGVTQSPTHLIKTRGQQVTLRCSPKSGHDTVSWYQQALGQGPQFIFQYYEEEERQRGNFPDRFSGHQFPNYSSELNVNALLLGDSALYLCASSWFGLAGSSGANVLTFGAGSRLTVL.

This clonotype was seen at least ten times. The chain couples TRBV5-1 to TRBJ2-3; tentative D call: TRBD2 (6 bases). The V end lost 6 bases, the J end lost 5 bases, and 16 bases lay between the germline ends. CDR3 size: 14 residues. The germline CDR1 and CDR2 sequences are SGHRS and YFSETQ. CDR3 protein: CASNPGDPVDTQYF. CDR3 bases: TGCGCCAGCAACCCGGGAGATCCTGTAGATACGCAGTATTTT.

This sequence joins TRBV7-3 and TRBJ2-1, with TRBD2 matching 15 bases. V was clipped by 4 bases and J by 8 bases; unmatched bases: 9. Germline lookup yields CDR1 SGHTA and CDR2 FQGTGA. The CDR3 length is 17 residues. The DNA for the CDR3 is TGTGCCAGCAGCTCCGGGACTAGCGGGAGGCCAAGGGATGAGCAGTTCTTC. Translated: CASSSGTSGRPRDEQFF.

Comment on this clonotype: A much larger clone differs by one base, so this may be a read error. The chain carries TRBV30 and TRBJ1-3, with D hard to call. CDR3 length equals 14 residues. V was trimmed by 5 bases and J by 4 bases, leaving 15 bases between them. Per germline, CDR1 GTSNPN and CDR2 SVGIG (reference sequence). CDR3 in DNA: TGTGCCTGGGGTAGGAGGGCGTCGGGAAACACCATATATTTT. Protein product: CAWGRRASGNTIYF. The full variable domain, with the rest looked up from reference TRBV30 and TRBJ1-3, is SQTIHQWPATLVQPVGSPLSLECTVEGTSNPNLYWYRQAAGRGLQLLFYSVGIGQISSEVPQNLSASRPQDRQFILSSKKLLLSDSGFYLCAWGRRASGNTIYFGEGSWLTVV.

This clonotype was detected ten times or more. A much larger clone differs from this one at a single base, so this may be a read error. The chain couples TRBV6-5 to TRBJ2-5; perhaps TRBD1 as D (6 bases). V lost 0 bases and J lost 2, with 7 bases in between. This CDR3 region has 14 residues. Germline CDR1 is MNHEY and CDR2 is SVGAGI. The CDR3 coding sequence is TGTGCCAGCAGTTACTCGAGGGGGCAAGAGACCCAGTACTTC. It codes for CASSYSRGQETQYF.

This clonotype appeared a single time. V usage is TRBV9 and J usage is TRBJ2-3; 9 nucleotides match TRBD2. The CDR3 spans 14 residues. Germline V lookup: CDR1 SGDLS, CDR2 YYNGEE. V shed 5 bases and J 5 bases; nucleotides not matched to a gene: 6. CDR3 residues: CASRPAGGVDTQYF. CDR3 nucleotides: TGTGCCAGCAGACCAGCGGGAGGCGTAGATACGCAGTATTTT.

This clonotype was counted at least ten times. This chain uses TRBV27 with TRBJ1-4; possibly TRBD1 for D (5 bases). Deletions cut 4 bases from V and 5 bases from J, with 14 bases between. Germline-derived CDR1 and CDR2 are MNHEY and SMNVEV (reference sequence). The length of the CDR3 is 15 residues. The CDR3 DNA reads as TGTGCCAGCAGTTCTCTCGGGACGGTCAATGAAAAACTGTTTTTT. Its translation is CASSSLGTVNEKLFF.

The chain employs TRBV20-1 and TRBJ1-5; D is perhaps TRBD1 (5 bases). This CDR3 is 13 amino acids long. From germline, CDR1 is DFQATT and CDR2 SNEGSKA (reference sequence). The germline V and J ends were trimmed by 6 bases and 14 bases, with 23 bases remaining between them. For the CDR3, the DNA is TGCAGTGCCTTACTAGCGGGGGTGGGGTACGAGCATTTT. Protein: CSALLAGVGYEHF.

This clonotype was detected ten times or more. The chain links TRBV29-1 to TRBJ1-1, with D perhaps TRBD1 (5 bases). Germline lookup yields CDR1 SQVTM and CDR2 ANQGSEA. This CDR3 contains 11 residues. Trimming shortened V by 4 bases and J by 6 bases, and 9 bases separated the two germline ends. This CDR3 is CSVVRASEAFF. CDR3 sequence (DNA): TGCAGCGTTGTCAGGGCCTCTGAAGCTTTCTTT.

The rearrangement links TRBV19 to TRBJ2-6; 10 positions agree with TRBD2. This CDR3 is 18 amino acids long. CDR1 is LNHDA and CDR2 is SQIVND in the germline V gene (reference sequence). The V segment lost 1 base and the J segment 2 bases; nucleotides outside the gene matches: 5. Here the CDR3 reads CASSIASGRVAGANVLTF. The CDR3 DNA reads TGTGCCAGTAGTATAGCCAGCGGGAGGGTGGCTGGGGCCAACGTCCTGACTTTC.

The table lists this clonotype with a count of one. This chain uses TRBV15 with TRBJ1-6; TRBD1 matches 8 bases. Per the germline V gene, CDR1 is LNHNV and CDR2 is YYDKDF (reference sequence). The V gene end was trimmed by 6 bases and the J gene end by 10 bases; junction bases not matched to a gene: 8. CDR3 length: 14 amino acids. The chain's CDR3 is CATRSGTGVSPLHF. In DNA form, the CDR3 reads TGTGCCACCAGAAGTGGGACAGGTGTCTCACCCCTCCACTTT.

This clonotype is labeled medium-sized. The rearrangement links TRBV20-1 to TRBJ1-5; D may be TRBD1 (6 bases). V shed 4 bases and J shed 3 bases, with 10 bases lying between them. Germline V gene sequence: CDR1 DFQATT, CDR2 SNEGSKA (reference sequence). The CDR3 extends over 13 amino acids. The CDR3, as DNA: TGCAGTGCTATCCGGGACAACAATCAGCCCCAGCATTTT. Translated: CSAIRDNNQPQHF.

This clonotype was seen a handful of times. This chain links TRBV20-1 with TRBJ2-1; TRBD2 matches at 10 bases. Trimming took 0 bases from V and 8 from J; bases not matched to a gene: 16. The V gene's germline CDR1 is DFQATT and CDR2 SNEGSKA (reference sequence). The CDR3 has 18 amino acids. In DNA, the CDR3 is TGCAGTGCTAGAGATAACAAGCGGGGGGGGGGTGTTGGCGATGAGCAGTTCTTC. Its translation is CSARDNKRGGGVGDEQFF.

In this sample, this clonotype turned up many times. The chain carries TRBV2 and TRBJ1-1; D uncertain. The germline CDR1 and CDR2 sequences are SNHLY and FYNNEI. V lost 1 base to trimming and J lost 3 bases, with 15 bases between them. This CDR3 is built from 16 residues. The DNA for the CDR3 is TGTGCCAGCAGTGAAGGTACTCGGAAGATTTACACTGAAGCTTTCTTT. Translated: CASSEGTRKIYTEAFF.

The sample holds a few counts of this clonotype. CDR3 protein: CASSLEQAVSTDTQYF. The CDR3 nucleotides read TGCGCCAGCAGCTTGGAACAGGCTGTGAGCACAGATACGCAGTATTTT. The chain uses TRBV5-1 and TRBJ2-3; TRBD1 might be the D (5 bases). The CDR3 covers 16 residues. Trimming stripped 0 bases from V and 0 bases from J, with 11 bases between. Germline CDR1 is SGHRS and CDR2 is YFSETQ.

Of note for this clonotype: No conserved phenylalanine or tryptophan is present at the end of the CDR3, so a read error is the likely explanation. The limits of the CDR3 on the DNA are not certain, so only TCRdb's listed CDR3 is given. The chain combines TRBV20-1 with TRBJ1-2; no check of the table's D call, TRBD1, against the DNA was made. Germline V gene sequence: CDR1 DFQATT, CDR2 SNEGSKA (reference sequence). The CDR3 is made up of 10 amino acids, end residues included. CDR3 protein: CSANGDSETY.

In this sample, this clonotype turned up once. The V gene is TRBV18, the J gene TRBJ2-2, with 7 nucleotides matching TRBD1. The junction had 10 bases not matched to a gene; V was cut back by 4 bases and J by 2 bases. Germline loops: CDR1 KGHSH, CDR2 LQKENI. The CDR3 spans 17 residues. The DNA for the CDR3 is TGTGCCAGCTCACGCTCGAAGGGGACAGCTAACACCGGGGAGCTGTTTTTT. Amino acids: CASSRSKGTANTGELFF.

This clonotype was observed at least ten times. The CDR3 here is CASSLPAPQGATYEQYF. CDR3 DNA: TGTGCCAGCAGTTTACCGGCACCACAGGGTGCGACCTACGAGCAGTACTTC. The chain couples TRBV28 to TRBJ2-7, with a tentative D call TRBD1 (6 bases). Trimming removed 2 bases at V and 2 bases at J, with 19 bases between. The length of the CDR3 is 17 residues. CDR1 is MDHEN, CDR2 SYDVKM, per germline.

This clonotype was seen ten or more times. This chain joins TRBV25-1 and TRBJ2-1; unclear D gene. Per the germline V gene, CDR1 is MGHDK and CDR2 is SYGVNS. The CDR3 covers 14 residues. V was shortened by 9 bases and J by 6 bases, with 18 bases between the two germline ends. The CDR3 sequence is CASVEGPKSNEQFF. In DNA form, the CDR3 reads TGTGCCAGTGTTGAAGGCCCGAAGAGCAATGAGCAGTTCTTC.

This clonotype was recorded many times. The CDR3 DNA reads TGCAGTGCTCCGACCACGGCAGGGTGGGCAGAAGAGCAGTACTTC. This encodes CSAPTTAGWAEEQYF. The V gene is TRBV20-1, the J gene TRBJ2-7; a possible D gene is TRBD1 (5 bases). Germline V gene lookup returns CDR1 DFQATT and CDR2 SNEGSKA (reference sequence). V was shortened by 5 bases and J by 7 bases, with 24 bases between the two germline ends. The CDR3 runs to 15 residues.

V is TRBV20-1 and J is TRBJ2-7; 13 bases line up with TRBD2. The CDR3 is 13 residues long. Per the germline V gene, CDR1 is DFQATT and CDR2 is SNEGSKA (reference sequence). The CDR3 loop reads CRPRTSGSYEQYF. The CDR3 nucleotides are TGCAGGCCTAGGACTAGCGGGAGCTACGAGCAGTACTTC.

In DNA form, the CDR3 reads TGTGCCAGCGCCGAAGGGACTAGCGCATACAATGAGCAGTTCTTC. Amino acid sequence: CASAEGTSAYNEQFF. This rearrangement joins TRBV25-1 to TRBJ2-1; 10 bases fit TRBD2. This CDR3 region has 15 residues. Germline loops: CDR1 MGHDK, CDR2 SYGVNS. Trimming cost V 8 bases and J 4 bases; bases outside gene matches: 8.

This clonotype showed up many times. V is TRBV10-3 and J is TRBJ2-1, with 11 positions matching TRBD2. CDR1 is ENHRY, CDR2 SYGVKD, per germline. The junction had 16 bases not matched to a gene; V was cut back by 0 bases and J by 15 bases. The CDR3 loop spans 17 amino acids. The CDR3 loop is CAISESTVLAGAPDPFF. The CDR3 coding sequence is TGTGCCATCAGTGAGTCGACGGTACTAGCGGGAGCCCCGGATCCGTTCTTC.

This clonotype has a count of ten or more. The CDR3 sequence is CASSSGGGVAFF. CDR3 nucleotide sequence: TGTGCCAGCAGTTCGGGGGGAGGGGTAGCTTTCTTT. V usage is TRBV28 and J usage is TRBJ1-1; D is perhaps TRBD1 (5 bases). Trimming shortened V by 4 bases and J by 10 bases, and 13 bases separated the two germline ends. Germline CDR1 is MDHEN and CDR2 is SYDVKM. The CDR3 contains 12 residues.